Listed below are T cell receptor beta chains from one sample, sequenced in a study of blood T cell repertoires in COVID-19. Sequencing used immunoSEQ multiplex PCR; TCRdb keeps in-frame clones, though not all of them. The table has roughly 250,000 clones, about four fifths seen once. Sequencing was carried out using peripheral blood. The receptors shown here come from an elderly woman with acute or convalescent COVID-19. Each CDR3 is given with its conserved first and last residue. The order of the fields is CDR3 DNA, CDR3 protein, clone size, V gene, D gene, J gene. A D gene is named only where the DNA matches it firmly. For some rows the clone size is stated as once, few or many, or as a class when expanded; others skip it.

CDR3 DNA: TGTGCCAGCAGTCCCAACGGGGGTAGCCCAATCACAGATACGCAGTATTTT; CDR3 protein: CASSPNGGSPITDTQYF; clone size: NA; V gene: TRBV28; D gene: NA; J gene: TRBJ2-3
CDR3 DNA: TGTGCTAGTGGTTTAAGGGGTAGGTACGAGCAGTACTTC; CDR3 protein: CASGLRGRYEQYF; clone size: NA; V gene: TRBV12-5; D gene: NA; J gene: TRBJ2-7
CDR3 DNA: TGTGCCAGTTCCATGGGAGATTCACCCCTCCACTTT; CDR3 protein: CASSMGDSPLHF; clone size: NA; V gene: TRBV2; D gene: NA; J gene: TRBJ1-6
CDR3 DNA: TGTGCCAGCAGTGCCGGGACAGTGAGTTACGAGCAGTACTTC; CDR3 protein: CASSAGTVSYEQYF; clone size: NA; V gene: TRBV2; D gene: TRBD1; J gene: TRBJ2-7
CDR3 DNA: TGTGCCAGCAGCGTAGCAGGAACAGTCCAAGAGACCCAGTACTTC; CDR3 protein: CASSVAGTVQETQYF; clone size: NA; V gene: TRBV9; D gene: NA; J gene: TRBJ2-5
CDR3 DNA: TGTGCCAGCAGCCGGAGCGGGGGGGCTGGAGAGACCCAGTACTTC; CDR3 protein: CASSRSGGAGETQYF; clone size: NA; V gene: TRBV3-1/TRBV3-2; D gene: TRBD2; J gene: TRBJ2-5
CDR3 DNA: TGTGCCAGCAGTTCGCAGGGCCGGAACACTGAAGCTTTCTTT; CDR3 protein: CASSSQGRNTEAFF; clone size: NA; V gene: TRBV6-6; D gene: NA; J gene: TRBJ1-1
CDR3 DNA: TGTGCCAGTACCCCGGGAGGCGCAACTAATGAAAAACTGTTTTTT; CDR3 protein: CASTPGGATNEKLFF; clone size: NA; V gene: TRBV19; D gene: NA; J gene: TRBJ1-4
CDR3 DNA: TGTGCCAGCAGCTTTAGGACAGGGGTGGCAAATGGCTACACCTTC; CDR3 protein: CASSFRTGVANGYTF; clone size: NA; V gene: TRBV5-6; D gene: TRBD1; J gene: TRBJ1-2
CDR3 DNA: TGTGCCACCCGAGGGGGGGGAGGATACAATGAGCAGTTCTTC; CDR3 protein: CATRGGGGYNEQFF; clone size: NA; V gene: TRBV6-6; D gene: NA; J gene: TRBJ2-1
CDR3 DNA: TGTGCCAGCAGTGCGTACAGGGTGGGGATGCAATTCTTC; CDR3 protein: CASSAYRVGMQFF; clone size: NA; V gene: TRBV12-3/TRBV12-4; D gene: NA; J gene: TRBJ2-1
CDR3 DNA: TGCGCCAGCAGCCCCACAAGAACAGATACGCAGTATTTT; CDR3 protein: CASSPTRTDTQYF; clone size: once; V gene: TRBV5-1; D gene: NA; J gene: TRBJ2-3
CDR3 DNA: TGTGCCAGCAGTTTATTAGGGAGGGGGACTGAAGCTTTCTTT; CDR3 protein: CASSLLGRGTEAFF; clone size: NA; V gene: TRBV27; D gene: NA; J gene: TRBJ1-1
CDR3 DNA: TGCAGCGTGGACGGGAGGAGGATGAACACTGAAGCTTTCTTT; CDR3 protein: CSVDGRRMNTEAFF; clone size: once; V gene: TRBV29-1; D gene: NA; J gene: TRBJ1-1
CDR3 DNA: TGTGCCAGCAGGAAACAGGCCTGGGGTAATTCACCCCTCCACTTT; CDR3 protein: CASRKQAWGNSPLHF; clone size: NA; V gene: TRBV28; D gene: NA; J gene: TRBJ1-6
CDR3 DNA: TGTGCCAGCAGCTTAGATCAGGGTAGGACTGGAAACACCATATATTTT; CDR3 protein: CASSLDQGRTGNTIYF; clone size: few; V gene: TRBV7-2; D gene: NA; J gene: TRBJ1-3
CDR3 DNA: TGTGCCATCACCCCGGGACAGGGGGAATCCGGTGAAGCTTTCTTT; CDR3 protein: CAITPGQGESGEAFF; clone size: once; V gene: TRBV10-3; D gene: TRBD1; J gene: TRBJ1-1
CDR3 DNA: TGTGCCAGCAGTGAAAGGGAGGGGGGAACCCGGGCTGAGACCCAGTACTTC; CDR3 protein: CASSEREGGTRAETQYF; clone size: NA; V gene: TRBV2; D gene: NA; J gene: TRBJ2-5
CDR3 DNA: TGCGCCAGCAGCCAAGAAACCCAGGGATTCTCTGGAAACACCATATATTTT; CDR3 protein: CASSQETQGFSGNTIYF; clone size: NA; V gene: TRBV4-1; D gene: NA; J gene: TRBJ1-3
CDR3 DNA: TGCGCCAGCAGCTTGGGACAGCAAAACTATGGCTACACCTTC; CDR3 protein: CASSLGQQNYGYTF; clone size: few; V gene: TRBV5-1; D gene: NA; J gene: TRBJ1-2
CDR3 DNA: TGTGCCAGCACCGTAAACAGGGATCAAGAGACCCAGTACTTC; CDR3 protein: CASTVNRDQETQYF; clone size: NA; V gene: TRBV6-5; D gene: NA; J gene: TRBJ2-5
CDR3 DNA: TGTGCCAGCACCGGGACAGGGGGTTTGTACTATGGCTACACCTTC; CDR3 protein: CASTGTGGLYYGYTF; clone size: NA; V gene: TRBV18; D gene: TRBD1; J gene: TRBJ1-2
CDR3 DNA: TGTGCCAGCAAGCCTCCAGGTGGCTCTGGAAACACCATATATTTT; CDR3 protein: CASKPPGGSGNTIYF; clone size: NA; V gene: TRBV27; D gene: NA; J gene: TRBJ1-3
CDR3 DNA: TGTGCCAGCAGCTGGACAGGGTCACCCCTCCACTTT; CDR3 protein: CASSWTGSPLHF; clone size: NA; V gene: TRBV7-2; D gene: TRBD1; J gene: TRBJ1-6
CDR3 DNA: TGTGCCAGCAGTGTCTTCAACTATGGCTACACCTTC; CDR3 protein: CASSVFNYGYTF; clone size: NA; V gene: TRBV12-3/TRBV12-4; D gene: NA; J gene: TRBJ1-2
CDR3 DNA: TGCGCCAGCAGTCGCCAAACAGGGGGCGAAAACATTCAGTACTTC; CDR3 protein: CASSRQTGGENIQYF; clone size: NA; V gene: TRBV5-1; D gene: TRBD1; J gene: TRBJ2-4
CDR3 DNA: TGTGCCACCCGGCCGGGAACAGGGCAAGAGACCCAGTACTTC; CDR3 protein: CATRPGTGQETQYF; clone size: NA; V gene: TRBV10-3; D gene: NA; J gene: TRBJ2-5
CDR3 DNA: TGTGCCAGCAGCTTAGATGCGGGCCCCTATAATTCACCCCTCCACTTT; CDR3 protein: CASSLDAGPYNSPLHF; clone size: NA; V gene: TRBV7-6; D gene: NA; J gene: TRBJ1-6
CDR3 DNA: TGTGCCAGCAGTTACTCCCAGGGGAACTCTGGAAACACCATATATTTT; CDR3 protein: CASSYSQGNSGNTIYF; clone size: NA; V gene: TRBV6-5; D gene: NA; J gene: TRBJ1-3
CDR3 DNA: TGTGCCAGCAGCCCGGGACAGGGAGAGGACACTGAAGCTTTCTTT; CDR3 protein: CASSPGQGEDTEAFF; clone size: NA; V gene: TRBV7-9; D gene: TRBD1; J gene: TRBJ1-1
CDR3 DNA: TGTGCCAGTAGTTATAAGACAGGGGGTTCTAGCACAGATACGCAGTATTTT; CDR3 protein: CASSYKTGGSSTDTQYF; clone size: NA; V gene: TRBV19; D gene: TRBD1; J gene: TRBJ2-3
CDR3 DNA: TGTGCCAGTAGTCTAGGACAGGTTAACACTGAAGCTTTCTTT; CDR3 protein: CASSLGQVNTEAFF; clone size: once; V gene: TRBV27; D gene: TRBD1; J gene: TRBJ1-1
CDR3 DNA: TGTGCCAGCTCACCCCGGTCAGGCTCTGCTTACGAGCAGTACTTC; CDR3 protein: CASSPRSGSAYEQYF; clone size: NA; V gene: TRBV18; D gene: NA; J gene: TRBJ2-7
CDR3 DNA: TGCGCCAGCAGCCCAGGACTAGCGGTCGGGGGGGAGACCCAGTACTTC; CDR3 protein: CASSPGLAVGGETQYF; clone size: few; V gene: TRBV5-1; D gene: TRBD2; J gene: TRBJ2-5
CDR3 DNA: TGCGCCAGCAGCCAATTACAGGGGCCCCTCCACTTT; CDR3 protein: CASSQLQGPLHF; clone size: NA; V gene: TRBV4-1; D gene: TRBD1; J gene: TRBJ1-6
CDR3 DNA: TGTGCCAGCAGCCAAGATCCAGGGGAAAGCTCTGGAAACACCATATATTTT; CDR3 protein: CASSQDPGESSGNTIYF; clone size: NA; V gene: TRBV4-2; D gene: NA; J gene: TRBJ1-3